These 15 T cell receptor beta chains were sequenced from one sample in a study of cytomegalovirus exposure and HLA in healthy donors. A multiplex PCR was run with 60 Vbeta primers and 13 Jbeta primers. Sequencing was performed with immunoSEQ multiplex PCR; in TCRdb, only in-frame clones are kept and a portion is missing. Here the sample spans about 190,000 clones, 70% to 90% being singletons. The sequencing sample was made of PBMCs. The receptors shown here come from a woman in her twenties or thirties in good health and CMV-seronegative.

The chain links TRBV10-1 to TRBJ2-7, with TRBD2 matching 8 bases. This CDR3 spans 14 amino acids. Germline assignment: CDR1 WNHNN and CDR2 SYGVQD (reference sequence). The V and J ends lost 4 bases and 1 base, in that order; junction bases with no gene match: 3. DNA for the CDR3: TGCGCCAGCAGTGCGGGGGGGCCTTCCTACGAGCAGTACTTC. Protein: CASSAGGPSYEQYF.

The rearrangement uses TRBV29-1 and TRBJ2-7, with 11 bases aligning to TRBD1. The CDR3 runs 17 residues. CDR1 and CDR2 from the germline V gene are SQVTM and ANQGSEA. Losses at the gene ends were 6 bases for V and 0 bases for J; bases not matched to a gene: 13. The CDR3 reads CSVASPTGTGGSYEQYF. Here the CDR3 DNA reads TGCAGCGTCGCCTCGCCGACCGGGACAGGGGGCTCCTACGAGCAGTACTTC.

The genes are TRBV5-1 and TRBJ2-2; 8 nucleotides align to TRBD2. The germline CDR1 and CDR2 sequences are SGHRS and YFSETQ. The ends lost 7 bases at V and 6 bases at J; junction bases unmatched: 14. This CDR3 region has 16 residues. CDR3 in amino acids: CASRPSSQTSAGELFF. The CDR3 DNA sequence: TGCGCCAGCCGCCCAAGCTCCCAGACTAGCGCCGGGGAGCTGTTTTTT. The complete variable domain, with remaining parts taken from reference TRBV5-1 and TRBJ2-2, reads KAGVTQTPRYLIKTRGQQVTLSCSPISGHRSVSWYQQTPGQGLQFLFEYFSETQRNKGNFPGRFSGRQFSNSRSEMNVSTLELGDSALYLCASRPSSQTSAGELFFGEGSRLTVL.

On this clone: The junction does not match germline at one end; this may be a read error. The V call is TRBV19, the J call TRBJ2-6, with a weak D call TRBD1 (5 bases). There are 16 residues in the CDR3. Germline loops: CDR1 LNHDA, CDR2 SQIVND (reference sequence). This CDR3 reads CASSIFSGSGANGLTF. The CDR3 region has the DNA TGTGCCAGTAGTATATTTTCCGGGTCTGGGGCCAACGGCCTGACTTTC.

The chain recombines TRBV5-4 with TRBJ1-2; D perhaps matches TRBD1 (5 bases). The CDR3 extends over 13 amino acids. Germline-derived CDR1 and CDR2 are SGHNT and YYREEE (reference sequence). Trimming pared 6 bases from V and 4 bases from J, leaving 13 bases between. In nucleotides, the CDR3 is TGTGCCAGCAAACAGGACCAAGGCTATGGCTACACCTTC. Translating gives CASKQDQGYGYTF. Full variable domain (rest looked up from reference TRBV5-4 and TRBJ1-2): ETGVTQSPTHLIKTRGQQVTLRCSSQSGHNTVSWYQQALGQGPQFIFQYYREEENGRGNFPPRFSGLQFPNYSSELNVNALELDDSALYLCASKQDQGYGYTFGSGTRLTVV.

The rearrangement joins TRBV6-4 to TRBJ2-2; D perhaps matches TRBD2 (5 bases). CDR1 is MRHNA and CDR2 is SNTAGT in the germline V gene. The length of the CDR3 is 14 residues. V shed 0 bases and J shed 4 bases, with 6 bases lying between them. CDR3 coding DNA: TGTGCCAGCAGTGACTCGAGGGTCACCGGGGAGCTGTTTTTT. Translated: CASSDSRVTGELFF.

This clone has only one observation. The chain joins TRBV18 to TRBJ1-1; TRBD1 aligns across 7 bases. The CDR3 is made up of 18 amino acids. The V gene end was trimmed by 1 base and the J gene end by 0 bases; junction bases not matched to a gene: 11. Germline V gene sequence: CDR1 KGHSH, CDR2 LQKENI. The CDR3 DNA follows: TGTGCCAGCTCACCACTAGCCGCAGGGGGAGTAATGAACACTGAAGCTTTCTTT. It encodes CASSPLAAGGVMNTEAFF.

This clone was counted only a few times. The chain uses TRBV15 and TRBJ2-7, with D maybe TRBD1 (6 bases). From germline, CDR1 is LNHNV and CDR2 YYDKDF (reference sequence). This CDR3 region has 14 residues. V was shortened by 2 bases and J by 6 bases, with 14 bases between the two germline ends. The CDR3 reads CATSRQTRTVEQYF. CDR3 DNA sequence: TGTGCCACCAGCAGACAGACGAGGACAGTCGAGCAGTACTTC.

The J gene is TRBJ2-3, the V gene TRBV30, with D unclear. This CDR3 has 13 amino acids. V shed 4 bases and J shed 0 bases, with 8 bases lying between them. Germline CDR1 and CDR2: GTSNPN and SVGIG (reference sequence). Here the CDR3 reads CAWKYYSTDTQYF. The CDR3 nucleotides read TGTGCCTGGAAGTACTATAGCACAGATACGCAGTATTTT.

CDR3 sequence (DNA): TGTGCCAGCAGTCTTTCCTACGAGCAGTACTTC. Translating gives CASSLSYEQYF. V and J are TRBV2 and TRBJ2-5; unclear D gene. Matching the DNA end better, TRBJ2-7 makes the J call doubtful. This CDR3 comprises 11 residues. CDR1 is SNHLY, CDR2 FYNNEI, per germline.

The genes are TRBV19 and TRBJ2-7; 10 nucleotides match TRBD1. J was trimmed by 2 bases and V by 5 bases; bases with no gene match: 3. CDR1 is LNHDA, CDR2 SQIVND, per germline (reference sequence). This CDR3 is built from 14 residues. CDR3 in DNA: TGTGCCAGTAGTGAGGGACAGGGGCCCTACGAGCAGTACTTC. Translating gives CASSEGQGPYEQYF.

The gene calls are TRBV5-6 and TRBJ2-1; 7 bases line up with TRBD2. V was pared by 2 bases and J by 2 bases, with 4 bases of the junction left unmatched. This CDR3 comprises 15 residues. Germline assignment: CDR1 SGHDT and CDR2 YYEEEE. CDR3 sequence (DNA): TGTGCCAGCAGCTTAGGGAGGGGAGCCTACAATGAGCAGTTCTTC. The encoded protein is CASSLGRGAYNEQFF.

This chain uses TRBV5-1 with TRBJ2-7, with a weak D call TRBD2 (6 bases). Germline lookup yields CDR1 SGHRS and CDR2 YFSETQ. The CDR3 spans 15 residues. V was cut by 7 bases and J by 0 bases, with 17 bases left in between. CDR3 loop: CASRGVSTFSYEQYF. The CDR3, as DNA: TGCGCCAGCCGCGGGGTTTCCACCTTCTCCTACGAGCAGTACTTC.

The chain carries TRBV4-2 and TRBJ2-6; the match to TRBD1 covers 11 bases. Germline-derived CDR1 and CDR2 are LGHNA and YNFKEQ. The CDR3 sequence is 18 residues long. V lost 3 bases and J lost 4; bases outside the gene matches: 8. This chain's CDR3 is CASSQDGQGASGANVLTF. The CDR3 DNA sequence: TGTGCCAGCAGCCAGGATGGACAGGGGGCTTCAGGGGCCAACGTCCTGACTTTC.

About this clone: In the same sample, other DNA sequences code for this CDR3. The chain employs TRBV4-3 and TRBJ1-1; D is possibly TRBD1 (5 bases). The length of the CDR3 is 14 residues. Trimming pared 0 bases from V and 8 bases from J, leaving 13 bases between. Germline V lookup: CDR1 LGHNA, CDR2 YSLEER. The CDR3 sequence: CASSQDRRRGEAFF. DNA for the CDR3: TGCGCCAGCAGCCAAGATCGAAGGCGGGGCGAAGCTTTCTTT.